This T cell receptor beta chain was profiled in a study of blood T cell repertoires in COVID-19. Study information: T cells, B-cell-depleted T cells, or PBMCs supplied cDNA or gDNA.

Germline CDR1 is SGHRS and CDR2 is YFSETQ. Deletions cut 10 bases from V and 5 bases from J, with 3 bases between. The CDR3 loop spans 8 amino acids. Libraries were prepared by immunoSEQ multiplex PCR; TCRdb keeps only in-frame clonotypes and omits some of them. Of 180,000 or so clones in the sample, 70% to 90% were seen once. The clonotype originates from a human donor with active or convalescent COVID-19. The donor label of this sample is uncertain. The sample comprised peripheral blood. The chain employs TRBV5-1 and TRBJ2-5; D is unclear. The CDR3 DNA is TGCGCCCGTGAGACCCAGTACTTC. Protein product: CARETQYF.